Below, 7 T cell receptor beta chains from the same sample are listed, as sequenced in a study of follicular helper T cells after annual influenza vaccination. Assay: immunoSEQ multiplex PCR; the TCRdb copy retains only in-frame clones and omits some. This sample has roughly 15,000 clones; about 88% occur once, and the top ten carry 1.3%. Described time point: 2014-2015 season, 7 days after vaccination. Sample: CXCR5+ CD38- circulating T follicular helper cells from blood, taken 7 days after influenza vaccination. Regarding subset: circulating Tfh, non-naive CD4+CXCR5+PD-1+ (ICOS+CD38+ or ICOS-CD38-). These receptors were taken from an adult who received the influenza vaccine.

This clone was counted a single time. The CDR3 DNA follows: TGTGCCAGCAGATCGGGAATGAACACTGAAGCTTTCTTT. Translating gives CASRSGMNTEAFF. J is TRBJ1-1 and V is TRBV7-2; D is uncertain. The length of the CDR3 is 13 residues. Trimming left V 6 bases short and J 0 bases short, with 8 bases between. Germline V gene lookup returns CDR1 SGHTA and CDR2 FQGNSA. Together with reference TRBV7-2 and TRBJ1-1, the CDR3 gives the full variable domain: GAGVSQSPSNKVTEKGKDVELRCDPISGHTALYWYRQSLGQGLEFLIYFQGNSAPDKSGLPSDRFSAERTGGSVSTLTIQRTQQEDSAVYLCASRSGMNTEAFFGQGTRLTVV.

The chain combines TRBV11-3 with TRBJ2-5; 7 positions match TRBD1. CDR1 is SGHNT, CDR2 YENEEA, per germline. V was pared by 1 base and J by 5 bases, with 13 bases of the junction left unmatched. CDR3 size: 17 residues. CDR3 coding DNA: TGTGCCAGCAGCTTAGGGGGGACAGCGGCTGCGTGGGAGACCCAGTACTTC. Residues: CASSLGGTAAAWETQYF. The complete variable domain, with remaining parts taken from reference TRBV11-3 and TRBJ2-5, reads EAGVVQSPRYKIIEKKQPVAFWCNPISGHNTLYWYLQNLGQGPELLIRYENEEAVDDSQLPKDRFSAERLKGVDSTLKIQPAELGDSAVYLCASSLGGTAAAWETQYFGPGTRLLVL.

This rearrangement joins TRBV29-1 to TRBJ1-4; 9 bases are a match to TRBD1. This CDR3 is built from 14 residues. After removal of 6 bases from V and 2 bases from J, the junction contained 4 bases not matched to a gene. Germline assignment: CDR1 SQVTM and CDR2 ANQGSEA. CDR3: CSVGTGITNEKLFF. CDR3 sequence (DNA): TGCAGCGTGGGGACAGGGATTACTAATGAAAAACTGTTTTTT.

The chain recombines TRBV6-5 with TRBJ2-7; TRBD2 aligns across 10 bases. The V and J ends lost 0 bases and 3 bases, in that order; junction bases with no gene match: 5. There are 16 residues in the CDR3. Germline V gene data show CDR1 as MNHEY and CDR2 as SVGAGI. The CDR3 DNA reads TGTGCCAGCAGTTACTCGAACCTAGCGGGGGTCTACGAGCAGTACTTC. It encodes CASSYSNLAGVYEQYF.

This chain links TRBV11-3 with TRBJ2-3; 16 bases align to TRBD2. Germline values: CDR1 SGHNT, CDR2 YENEEA. This CDR3 is 16 amino acids long. Trimming cost V 5 bases and J 4 bases; bases outside gene matches: 3. The CDR3 nucleotides are TGTGCCAGCAGCCCAGGGACTAGCGGGGGGGCAGATACGCAGTATTTT. The encoded protein is CASSPGTSGGADTQYF.

The chain uses TRBV6-1 and TRBJ2-7, with 8 bases aligning to TRBD1. The germline CDR1 and CDR2 sequences are MNHNS and SASEGT. V was clipped by 5 bases and J by 6 bases; unmatched bases: 12. This CDR3 is built from 15 residues. The CDR3 nucleotides read TGTGCCAGCAGTACAAATGGACAGGGCACCCGCGAGCAGTACTTC. Translated: CASSTNGQGTREQYF.

Here the CDR3 DNA reads TGTGCCAGCAGTGAAGCGTATGGCGGGAGCTCCTACGAGCAGTACTTC. This codes for CASSEAYGGSSYEQYF. The chain recombines TRBV6-1 with TRBJ2-7; TRBD2 aligns across 7 bases. CDR1 and CDR2 (germline): MNHNS, SASEGT. CDR3 length: 16 amino acids. V trimming: 0 bases; J trimming: 0 bases; junction bases outside the gene matches: 5.